Listed here are 22 T cell receptor beta chains from one sample, sequenced in a study of blood T cell repertoires in COVID-19. This table comes from immunoSEQ multiplex PCR, and its TCRdb copy is limited to in-frame clones, with some not included. Counted here are about 440,000 clones, roughly 85% occurring once; the ten biggest clones make up approximately 2%. The sequencing sample was made of PBMCs or T cells enriched from blood (not recorded which). The receptor set was obtained from a woman between 18 and 29 years old with acute COVID-19.

The genes are TRBV10-2 and TRBJ2-7; a possible D gene is TRBD2 (5 bases). Trimming left V 10 bases short and J 7 bases short, with 14 bases between. The CDR3 has 11 residues. Germline CDR1 WSHSY, CDR2 SAAADI. CDR3 bases: TGCGCCACCCGGACCTCGGGGGAGCAGTACTTC. Its protein product is CATRTSGEQYF.

As concerns this clone: The junction and the germline gene differ at one end; a read error may be behind it. The chain joins TRBV11-2 to TRBJ2-3; D is perhaps TRBD1 (6 bases). The CDR3 contains 13 residues. CDR1 and CDR2 from the germline V gene are SGHAT and FQNNGV. CDR3 sequence (DNA): TGTGCCAGCAGCGGACTGGATATAGATACGCAGGGGTTT. Protein product: CASSGLDIDTQGF.

The chain employs TRBV28 and TRBJ2-2; D is uncertain. CDR1 MDHEN and CDR2 SYDVKM come from the germline V gene. The CDR3 covers 13 residues. V was clipped by 2 bases and J by 3 bases, with 4 bases between them. For the CDR3, the DNA is TGTGCCAGCAGTTTAGTAGACACCGGGGAGCTGTTTTTT. This codes for CASSLVDTGELFF.

The CDR3 nucleotides read TGTGCCAGCAGCTTAGGAGGGATCGGAAACACCATATATTTT. As protein: CASSLGGIGNTIYF. The rearrangement uses TRBV11-3 and TRBJ1-3; D gene ambiguous. V was shortened by 1 base and J by 4 bases, with 8 bases between the two germline ends. CDR1 is SGHNT and CDR2 is YENEEA in the germline V gene. CDR3 length: 14 residues.

The chain employs TRBV11-3 and TRBJ2-7, with 11 bases fitting TRBD2. The CDR3 covers 17 residues. V gave up 4 bases and J gave up 0 bases; unmatched junction bases: 8. Germline-derived CDR1 and CDR2 are SGHNT and YENEEA. The CDR3 DNA sequence: TGTGCCAGCAGCTATACCTTGACTAGCGGGGACTCCTACGAGCAGTACTTC. As protein: CASSYTLTSGDSYEQYF.

In this sample, this clone turned up once. CDR3 amino acids: CASSDGGEGKNIQYF. The CDR3 nucleotides read TGCGCCAGCAGTGACGGGGGTGAGGGGAAAAACATTCAGTACTTC. V usage is TRBV10-1 and J usage is TRBJ2-4; D is possibly TRBD2 (6 bases). The CDR3 totals 15 residues. The V gene's germline CDR1 is WNHNN and CDR2 SYGVQD (reference sequence). The V end was cut by 3 bases, the J end by 4 bases, with 13 bases between.

This chain links TRBV10-1 with TRBJ2-7, with 7 bases that match TRBD1. Germline CDR1 WNHNN, CDR2 SYGVQD (reference sequence). Trimming took 5 bases from V and 5 from J; bases not matched to a gene: 6. The CDR3 has 13 amino acids. The chain's CDR3 is CASSQDRAHEQYF. The CDR3 coding sequence is TGCGCCAGCAGTCAAGACAGGGCCCACGAGCAGTACTTC.

The chain couples TRBV15 to TRBJ2-7; D possibly corresponds to TRBD1 (5 bases). Between the trimmed V and J ends, which lost 5 bases and 1 base, there was a span of 12 bases. This CDR3 contains 14 residues. Germline V gene sequence: CDR1 LNHNV, CDR2 YYDKDF (reference sequence). CDR3 residues: CATSLMQGSYEQYF. Written as DNA, the CDR3 is TGTGCCACCAGCCTTATGCAGGGTTCCTACGAGCAGTACTTC. Full variable domain (missing parts from reference TRBV15 and TRBJ2-7): DAMVIQNPRYQVTQFGKPVTLSCSQTLNHNVMYWYQQKSSQAPKLLFHYYDKDFNNEADTPDNFQSRRPNTSFCFLDIRSPGLGDTAMYLCATSLMQGSYEQYFGPGTRLTVT.

The genes are TRBV27 and TRBJ1-5, with a weak D call TRBD1 (6 bases). The CDR3 has 15 amino acids. V lost 3 bases, J lost 1 base, and 10 bases lay in between. The V gene's germline CDR1 is MNHEY and CDR2 SMNVEV (reference sequence). In DNA, the CDR3 is TGTGCCAGCAGTTTGGCGGACAGAAGCAATCAGCCCCAGCATTTT. It codes for CASSLADRSNQPQHF.

This chain links TRBV18 with TRBJ1-3; TRBD1 matches 8 bases. The CDR3 totals 14 residues. CDR1 and CDR2 (germline): KGHSH, LQKENI. Losses at the gene ends were 4 bases for V and 4 bases for J; bases not matched to a gene: 3. The CDR3 nucleotides are TGTGCCAGCTCACTGGACAGGGCAGGAAACACCATATATTTT. Amino acids: CASSLDRAGNTIYF.

This chain joins TRBV6-1 and TRBJ2-7; possible D gene TRBD2, 5 bases. In germline, CDR1 is MNHNS, CDR2 SASEGT. Trimming took off 1 base at V and 0 bases at J, with 13 bases between the two ends. The CDR3 totals 16 residues. The CDR3 coding sequence is TGTGCCAGCAGTGAAGTTGCTAGCCCCAGCTCCTACGAGCAGTACTTC. Translated: CASSEVASPSSYEQYF.

The chain carries TRBV12-5 and TRBJ2-3, with 14 bases that match TRBD2. The CDR3 is made up of 17 amino acids. Germline-derived CDR1 and CDR2 are LGHNT and FRNRAP. V was pared by 0 bases and J by 6 bases, with 5 bases of the junction left unmatched. CDR3: CASGLVGLAGVFDTQYF. The DNA for the CDR3 is TGTGCTAGTGGTTTGGTGGGACTAGCGGGAGTGTTTGATACGCAGTATTTT.

The V gene is TRBV7-9, the J gene TRBJ1-5, with D perhaps matching TRBD1 (5 bases). V lost 2 bases and J 6 bases, leaving 17 bases between the germline ends. The CDR3 consists of 16 residues. CDR1 and CDR2 from the germline V gene are SEHNR and FQNEAQ (reference sequence). The CDR3 DNA reads as TGTGCCAGCAGCTTATATTCAACAGGCCCTGGTCAGCCCCAGCATTTT. Translated: CASSLYSTGPGQPQHF.

The chain uses TRBV4-1 and TRBJ2-1; the match to TRBD1 covers 8 bases. Germline V gene data show CDR1 as MGHRA and CDR2 as YSYEKL. This CDR3 spans 17 amino acids. Losses at the gene ends were 1 base for V and 1 base for J; bases not matched to a gene: 6. For the CDR3, the DNA is TGCGCCAGCAGCCAAGCGCTAGGACAGGGTTCCTACAATGAGCAGTTCTTC. It specifies CASSQALGQGSYNEQFF.

This chain connects TRBV5-1 to TRBJ2-2, with 8 positions matching TRBD1. J lost 5 bases, V lost 0 bases, and 6 bases had no gene match. Per the germline V gene, CDR1 is SGHRS and CDR2 is YFSETQ. The CDR3 has 16 residues. The CDR3 DNA reads as TGCGCCAGCAGCTTGGAATCAGGGGGCCGGACCGGGGAGCTGTTTTTT. This encodes CASSLESGGRTGELFF.

CDR3 in DNA: TGCGCCAGCAGCCAAGAGGAGGGGACCTACAATGAGCAGTTCTTC. This sequence encodes CASSQEEGTYNEQFF. The rearrangement uses TRBV4-3 and TRBJ2-1; TRBD2 might be the D (6 bases). Germline V lookup: CDR1 LGHNA, CDR2 YSLEER. This CDR3 comprises 15 residues. Trimming stripped 0 bases from V and 2 bases from J, with 8 bases between.

V gene TRBV21-1 combines with J gene TRBJ1-3; the table gives TRBD1 as D, unverified against the DNA. TRBV21-1 has pseudogene status. The CDR3 runs to 18 residues. In DNA, the CDR3 is TGTGCCAGCAGCAAAGGTAGGGGACAGGGCCTCTCTGGAAACACCATATATTTT. Translated, it gives CASSKGRGQGLSGNTIYF.

The chain links TRBV29-1 to TRBJ1-2, with 8 bases identical to TRBD1. V shed 4 bases and J 1 base; nucleotides not matched to a gene: 8. In germline, CDR1 is SQVTM, CDR2 ANQGSEA. The CDR3 runs to 15 residues. CDR3 coding DNA: TGCAGCGTTGCGGGGTCAGACAGGGGTAACTATGGCTACACCTTC. Protein product: CSVAGSDRGNYGYTF.

This sequence joins TRBV6-6 and TRBJ2-4; D remains unclear. V was shortened by 8 bases and J by 2 bases, with 10 bases between the two germline ends. Germline V CDR1 and CDR2: MNHNY, SVGAGI (reference sequence). CDR3 length: 13 residues. This CDR3 is CASLSGPKNIQYF. CDR3 DNA sequence: TGTGCCAGCCTGAGTGGGCCCAAAAACATTCAGTACTTC.

The V and J genes are TRBV10-3 and TRBJ1-2; 10 nucleotides match TRBD1. Germline V gene lookup returns CDR1 ENHRY and CDR2 SYGVKD. The J segment lost 4 bases and the V segment lost 2 bases, leaving 1 base of the junction unmatched. This CDR3 has 14 amino acids. In nucleotides, the CDR3 is TGTGCCATCAGTGAGAGACAGGGGGCCTATGGCTACACCTTC. This gives the protein CAISERQGAYGYTF.

The chain couples TRBV2 to TRBJ2-1, with 8 positions matching TRBD1. Germline-derived CDR1 and CDR2 are SNHLY and FYNNEI. J gave up 6 bases and V 1 base, and 5 bases lay outside the gene matches. The CDR3 has 15 residues. In nucleotides, the CDR3 is TGTGCCAGCAGTGAAGAGTCCGACAGGGGCAATGAGCAGTTCTTC. It specifies CASSEESDRGNEQFF.

The chain couples TRBV27 to TRBJ2-7, with 10 nucleotides matching TRBD1. Germline V CDR1 and CDR2: MNHEY, SMNVEV (reference sequence). V was pared by 6 bases and J by 1 base, with 15 bases of the junction left unmatched. This CDR3 has 18 amino acids. The CDR3 nucleotides read TGTGCCAGCAGCCAGATTTTGAGGGGACAGGGGTTTTCCTACGAGCAGTACTTC. Residues: CASSQILRGQGFSYEQYF.